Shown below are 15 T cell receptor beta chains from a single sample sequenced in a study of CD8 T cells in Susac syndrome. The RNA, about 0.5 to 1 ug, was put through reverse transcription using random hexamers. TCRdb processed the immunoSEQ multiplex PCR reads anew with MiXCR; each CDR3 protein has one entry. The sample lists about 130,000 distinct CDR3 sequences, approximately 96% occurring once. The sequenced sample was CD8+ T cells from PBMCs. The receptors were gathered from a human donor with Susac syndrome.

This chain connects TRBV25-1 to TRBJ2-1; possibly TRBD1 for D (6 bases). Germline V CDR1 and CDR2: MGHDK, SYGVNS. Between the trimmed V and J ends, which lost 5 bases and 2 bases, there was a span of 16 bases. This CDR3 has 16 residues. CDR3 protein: CASSLRGQPPYNEQFF. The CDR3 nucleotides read TGTGCCAGCAGTCTGCGCGGACAGCCTCCCTACAATGAGCAGTTCTTC.

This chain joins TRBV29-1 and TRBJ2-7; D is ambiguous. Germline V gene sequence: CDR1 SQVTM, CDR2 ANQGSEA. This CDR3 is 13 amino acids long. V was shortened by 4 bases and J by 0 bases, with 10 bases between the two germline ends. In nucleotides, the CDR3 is TGCAGCGTTGTCGACGGTCACTCCTACGAGCAGTACTTC. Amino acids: CSVVDGHSYEQYF.

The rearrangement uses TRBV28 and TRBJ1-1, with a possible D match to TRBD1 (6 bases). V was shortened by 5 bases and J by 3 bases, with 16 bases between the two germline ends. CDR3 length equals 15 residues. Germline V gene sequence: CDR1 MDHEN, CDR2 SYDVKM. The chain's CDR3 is CASSKPDPGDTEAFF. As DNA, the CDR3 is TGTGCCAGCAGTAAACCGGACCCAGGGGACACTGAAGCTTTCTTT.

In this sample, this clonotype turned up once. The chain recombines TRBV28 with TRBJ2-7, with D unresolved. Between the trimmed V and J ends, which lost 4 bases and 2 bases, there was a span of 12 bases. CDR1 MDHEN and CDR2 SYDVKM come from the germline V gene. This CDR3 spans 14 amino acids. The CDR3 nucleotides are TGTGCCAGCAGTTCCCCTGACGGGCCCTACGAGCAGTACTTC. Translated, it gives CASSSPDGPYEQYF.

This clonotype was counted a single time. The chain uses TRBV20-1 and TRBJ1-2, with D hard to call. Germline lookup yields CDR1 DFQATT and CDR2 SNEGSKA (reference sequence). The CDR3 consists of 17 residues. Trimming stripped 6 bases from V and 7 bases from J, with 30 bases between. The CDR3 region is CSAPYFGGVSYVGGYTF. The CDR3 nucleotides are TGCAGTGCCCCGTATTTCGGAGGTGTAAGCTATGTCGGTGGCTACACCTTC.

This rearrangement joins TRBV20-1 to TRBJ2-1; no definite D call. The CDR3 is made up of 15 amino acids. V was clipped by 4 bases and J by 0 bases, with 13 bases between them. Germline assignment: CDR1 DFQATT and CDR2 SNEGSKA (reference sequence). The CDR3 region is CSANKEPSSYNEQFF. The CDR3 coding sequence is TGCAGTGCTAACAAGGAACCGAGCTCCTACAATGAGCAGTTCTTC.

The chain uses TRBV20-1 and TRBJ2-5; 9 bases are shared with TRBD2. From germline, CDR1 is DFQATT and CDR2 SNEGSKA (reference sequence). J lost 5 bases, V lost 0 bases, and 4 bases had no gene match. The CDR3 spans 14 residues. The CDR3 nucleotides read TGCAGTGCTAGAGACGGACTAGCGACGGAGACCCAGTACTTC. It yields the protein CSARDGLATETQYF.

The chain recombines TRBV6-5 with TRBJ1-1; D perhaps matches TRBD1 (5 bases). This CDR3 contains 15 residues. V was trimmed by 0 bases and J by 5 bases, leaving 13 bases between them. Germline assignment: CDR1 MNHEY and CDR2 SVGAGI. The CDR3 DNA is TGTGCCAGCAGTTACTCGTCAGGGATGTGGACTGAAGCTTTCTTT. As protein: CASSYSSGMWTEAFF.

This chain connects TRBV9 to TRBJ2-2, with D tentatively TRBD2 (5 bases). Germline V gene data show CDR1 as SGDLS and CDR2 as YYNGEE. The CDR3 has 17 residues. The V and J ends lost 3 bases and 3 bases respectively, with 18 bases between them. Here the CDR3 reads CASSGPTSSADTGELFF. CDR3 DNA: TGTGCCAGCAGCGGACCCACTTCTTCAGCGGACACCGGGGAGCTGTTTTTT.

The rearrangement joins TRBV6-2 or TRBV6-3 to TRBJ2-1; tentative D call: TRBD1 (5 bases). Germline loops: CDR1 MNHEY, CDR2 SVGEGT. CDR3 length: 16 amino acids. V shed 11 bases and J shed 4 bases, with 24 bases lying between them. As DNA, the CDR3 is TGTGCCCTCCGTAGTGGATTGGCAGGGCGGTACAATGAGCAGTTCTTC. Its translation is CALRSGLAGRYNEQFF.

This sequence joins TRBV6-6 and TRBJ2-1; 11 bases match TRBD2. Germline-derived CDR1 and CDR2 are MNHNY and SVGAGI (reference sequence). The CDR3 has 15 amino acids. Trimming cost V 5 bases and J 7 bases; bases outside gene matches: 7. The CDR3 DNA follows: TGTGCCAGCAGTATTAGCGGGGGGGGTTTGAATGAGCAGTTCTTC. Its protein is CASSISGGGLNEQFF.

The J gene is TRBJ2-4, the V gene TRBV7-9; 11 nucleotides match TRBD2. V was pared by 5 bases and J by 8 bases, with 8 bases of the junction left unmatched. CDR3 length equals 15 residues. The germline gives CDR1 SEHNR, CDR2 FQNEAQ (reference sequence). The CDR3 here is CASSPTGTSGDIQYF. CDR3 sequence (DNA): TGTGCCAGCAGCCCGACCGGGACTAGCGGAGACATTCAGTACTTC.

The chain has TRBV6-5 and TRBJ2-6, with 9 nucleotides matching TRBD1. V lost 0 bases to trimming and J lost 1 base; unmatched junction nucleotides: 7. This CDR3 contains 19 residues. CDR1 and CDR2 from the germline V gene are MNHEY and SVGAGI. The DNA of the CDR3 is TGTGCCAGCAGTTACTCGTTGGGACAGGGCCCATCTGGGGCCAACGTCCTGACTTTC. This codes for CASSYSLGQGPSGANVLTF.

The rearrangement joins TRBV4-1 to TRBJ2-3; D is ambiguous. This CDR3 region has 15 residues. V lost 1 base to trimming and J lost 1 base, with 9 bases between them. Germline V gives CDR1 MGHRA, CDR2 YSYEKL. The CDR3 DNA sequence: TGCGCCAGCAGCCAAGTCTCCTACCGCACAGATACGCAGTATTTT. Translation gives CASSQVSYRTDTQYF.

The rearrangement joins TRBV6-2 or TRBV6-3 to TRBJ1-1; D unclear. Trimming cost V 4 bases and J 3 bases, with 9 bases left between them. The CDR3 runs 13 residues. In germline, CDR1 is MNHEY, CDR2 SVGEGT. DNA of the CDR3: TGTGCCAGCAGTTCTATTGGGGACACTGAAGCTTTCTTT. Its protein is CASSSIGDTEAFF.